One sample yielded the 2 T cell receptor beta chains listed below, sequenced in a study of beta chain features in type 1 diabetes. The whole isolated RNA underwent reverse transcription, so sequencing captured expressed TCRB transcripts. Profiled with immunoSEQ multiplex PCR; TCRdb holds only in-frame clones, not every one. This sample has around 250,000 clones, with 27% found just once. The specimen sequenced was central memory CD4+ T cells from blood. The receptors were gathered from a man aged 25-45 years in good health.

The V and J genes are TRBV7-7 and TRBJ2-3; the match to TRBD2 covers 10 bases. After removal of 5 bases from V and 2 bases from J, the junction contained 10 bases not matched to a gene. Germline V lookup: CDR1 SSHAT, CDR2 FNYEAQ (reference sequence). The CDR3 is made up of 17 amino acids. The DNA of the CDR3 is TGTGCCAGCAGCGCCCGAGCGGGGGGGCAGTTCACAGATACGCAGTATTTT. Translating it yields CASSARAGGQFTDTQYF.

About this clone itself: The sample contains more than one DNA sequence encoding this CDR3. The chain combines TRBV11-2 with TRBJ2-7; D possibly corresponds to TRBD2 (6 bases). V lost 1 base and J lost 3, with 25 bases in between. The CDR3 totals 19 residues. Germline V gene sequence: CDR1 SGHAT, CDR2 FQNNGV. The CDR3 DNA follows: TGTGCCAGCAGCTTAGCAGTCTTTTCTAGTAGCGGTCGGGGCTACGAGCAGTACTTC. Protein product: CASSLAVFSSSGRGYEQYF.